The following is a TCR beta chain sequence with its context. A much bigger clone sits one base away, suggesting this may be a read error. The data are from a study of shared clonotypes between healthy human individuals. Genomic DNA, for the unsorted samples, came from about 90 million PBMCs. In germline, CDR1 is SNHLY, CDR2 FYNNEI. The CDR3 consists of 14 residues. V lost 11 bases and J 1 base, leaving 17 bases between the germline ends. Unsorted PBMC DNA underwent sequencing on ten immunoSEQ deep assay plates. Here immunoSEQ multiplex PCR was the method, and the copy in TCRdb shows in-frame clones only, minus some. The data contain 450,000 or so clones, roughly three quarters of them singletons.

The chain links TRBV2 to TRBJ1-2, with TRBD1 as a possible D gene (6 bases). The sequenced sample was PBMCs. The source of this sequence is a woman aged 40-49 years in good health. Some clones in this sample may be carry-over from other donors' samples. The CDR3 loop reads CASLTDSLNYGYTF. The CDR3 DNA reads TGTGCCTCCCTGACGGACAGTCTTAACTATGGCTACACCTTC.